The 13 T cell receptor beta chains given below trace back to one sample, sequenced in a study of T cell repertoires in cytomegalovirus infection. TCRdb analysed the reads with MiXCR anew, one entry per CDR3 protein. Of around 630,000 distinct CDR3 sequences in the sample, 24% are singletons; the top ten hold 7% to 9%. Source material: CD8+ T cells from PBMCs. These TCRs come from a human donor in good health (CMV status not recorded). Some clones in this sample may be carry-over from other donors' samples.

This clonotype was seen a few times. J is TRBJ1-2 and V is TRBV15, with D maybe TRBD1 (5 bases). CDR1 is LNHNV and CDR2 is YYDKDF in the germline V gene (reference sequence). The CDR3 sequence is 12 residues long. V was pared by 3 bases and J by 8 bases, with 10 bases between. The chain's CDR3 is CATSSQGHGYTF. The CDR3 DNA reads TGTGCCACCAGCAGTCAGGGCCACGGCTACACCTTC.

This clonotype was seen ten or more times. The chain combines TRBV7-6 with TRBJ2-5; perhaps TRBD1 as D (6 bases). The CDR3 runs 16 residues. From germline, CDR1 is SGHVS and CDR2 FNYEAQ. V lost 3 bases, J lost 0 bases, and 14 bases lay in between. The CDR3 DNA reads TGTGCCAGCAGCTTCTGGACAGACGGGTACCAAGAGACCCAGTACTTC. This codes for CASSFWTDGYQETQYF.

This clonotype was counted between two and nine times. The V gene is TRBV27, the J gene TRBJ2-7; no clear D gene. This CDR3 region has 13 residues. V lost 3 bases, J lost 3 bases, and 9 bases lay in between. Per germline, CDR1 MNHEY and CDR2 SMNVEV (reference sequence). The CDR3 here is CASSLGQNYEQYF. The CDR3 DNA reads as TGTGCCAGCAGTTTGGGTCAGAACTACGAGCAGTACTTC.

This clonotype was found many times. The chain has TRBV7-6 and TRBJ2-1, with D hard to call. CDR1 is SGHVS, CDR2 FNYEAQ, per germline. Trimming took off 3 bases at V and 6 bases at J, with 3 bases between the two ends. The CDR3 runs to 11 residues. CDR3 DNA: TGTGCCAGCAGCTTGAGCAATGAGCAGTTCTTC. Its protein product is CASSLSNEQFF.

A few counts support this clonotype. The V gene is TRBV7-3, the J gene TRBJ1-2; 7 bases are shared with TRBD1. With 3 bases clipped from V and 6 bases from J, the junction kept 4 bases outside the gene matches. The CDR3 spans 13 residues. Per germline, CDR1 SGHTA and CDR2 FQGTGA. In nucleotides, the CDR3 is TGTGCCAGCAGCTTTTCAGGGGGGGATGGCTACACCTTC. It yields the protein CASSFSGGDGYTF.

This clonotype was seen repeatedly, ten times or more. CDR3 region: CASSLLAIEQFF. Written as DNA, the CDR3 is TGTGCCAGCAGCTTACTTGCGATCGAGCAGTTCTTC. The chain recombines TRBV11-1 with TRBJ2-1; D gene unclear. The CDR3 is 12 amino acids. V was clipped by 2 bases and J by 10 bases, with 9 bases between them. Germline V gene data show CDR1 as SGHAT and CDR2 as FQDESV (reference sequence).

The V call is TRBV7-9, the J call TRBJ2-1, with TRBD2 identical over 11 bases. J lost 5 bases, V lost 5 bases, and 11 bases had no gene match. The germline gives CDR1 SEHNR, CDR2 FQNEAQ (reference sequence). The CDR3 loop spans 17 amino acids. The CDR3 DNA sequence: TGTGCCAGCAGCGGGAAAATTCTAGCGGGGGGCCACAATGAGCAGTTCTTC. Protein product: CASSGKILAGGHNEQFF.

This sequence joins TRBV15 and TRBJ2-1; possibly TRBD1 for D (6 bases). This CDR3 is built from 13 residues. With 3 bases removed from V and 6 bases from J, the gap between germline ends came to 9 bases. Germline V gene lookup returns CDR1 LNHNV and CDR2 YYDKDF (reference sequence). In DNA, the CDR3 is TGTGCCACCAGCAGTGGCAGGGGCAATGAGCAGTTCTTC. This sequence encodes CATSSGRGNEQFF.

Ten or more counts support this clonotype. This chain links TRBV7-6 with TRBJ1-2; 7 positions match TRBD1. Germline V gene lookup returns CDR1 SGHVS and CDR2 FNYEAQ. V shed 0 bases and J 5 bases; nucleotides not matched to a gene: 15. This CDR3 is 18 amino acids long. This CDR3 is CASSLAPGTEGRPYGYTF. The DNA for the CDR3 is TGTGCCAGCAGCTTAGCGCCTGGGACAGAAGGGCGTCCTTATGGCTACACCTTC. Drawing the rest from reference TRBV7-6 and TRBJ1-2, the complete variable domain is GAGVSQSPRYKVTKRGQDVALRCDPISGHVSLYWYRQALGQGPEFLTYFNYEAQQDKSGLPNDRFSAERPEGSISTLTIQRTEQRDSAMYRCASSLAPGTEGRPYGYTFGSGTRLTVV.

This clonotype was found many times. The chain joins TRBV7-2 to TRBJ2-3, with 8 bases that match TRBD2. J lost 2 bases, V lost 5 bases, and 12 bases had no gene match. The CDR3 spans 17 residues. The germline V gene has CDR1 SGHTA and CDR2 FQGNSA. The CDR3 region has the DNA TGTGCCAGCAGCCCTCCTAGGGCGGGGGGATTCACAGATACGCAGTATTTT. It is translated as CASSPPRAGGFTDTQYF.

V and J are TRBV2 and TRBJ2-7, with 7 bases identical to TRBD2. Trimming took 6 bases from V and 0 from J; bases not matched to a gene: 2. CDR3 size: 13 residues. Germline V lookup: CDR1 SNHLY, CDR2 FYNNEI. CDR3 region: CASSGEGSYEQYF. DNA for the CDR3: TGTGCCAGCAGCGGGGAGGGCTCCTACGAGCAGTACTTC.

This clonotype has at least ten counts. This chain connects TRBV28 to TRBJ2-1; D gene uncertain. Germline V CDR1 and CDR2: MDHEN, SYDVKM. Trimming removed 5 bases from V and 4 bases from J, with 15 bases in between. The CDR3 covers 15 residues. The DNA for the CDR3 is TGTGCCAGCAGTCGAAGGACGGAAGGTTACAATGAGCAGTTCTTC. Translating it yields CASSRRTEGYNEQFF.

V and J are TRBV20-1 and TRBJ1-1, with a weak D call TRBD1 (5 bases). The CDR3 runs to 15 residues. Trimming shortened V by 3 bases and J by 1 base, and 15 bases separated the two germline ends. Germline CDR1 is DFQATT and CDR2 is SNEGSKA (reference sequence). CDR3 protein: CSASPLFTGNTEAFF. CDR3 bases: TGCAGTGCTAGTCCCCTATTTACAGGGAACACTGAAGCTTTCTTT.